The 3 T cell receptor beta chains listed next were all sequenced from one sample in a study of neurological immune-mediated disorders. TCRdb analysed the 5' RACE reads with MiXCR anew, one entry per CDR3 protein. In the table there are approximately 50,000 distinct CDR3 sequences, 10% of which are singletons. Sequencing input: PBMCs. Receptors were obtained from a man in his 70s with HTLV-1-associated myelopathy (HAM/TSP).

By sample share, this clonotype is medium-sized. The chain is built from TRBV5-1 and TRBJ1-2; TRBD1 might be the D (6 bases). This CDR3 is built from 14 residues. V lost 4 bases, J lost 7 bases, and 17 bases lay in between. CDR1 is SGHRS, CDR2 YFSETQ, per germline. CDR3: CASSQLQGTRGYTF. The CDR3, as DNA: TGCGCCAGCAGCCAGCTACAGGGAACGCGTGGCTACACCTTC.

This clonotype was seen at least ten times. V is TRBV6-1 and J is TRBJ1-1; weak D call: TRBD1 (5 bases). CDR3 length equals 13 residues. Germline CDR1 MNHNS, CDR2 SASEGT. V shed 7 bases and J shed 3 bases, with 12 bases lying between them. The CDR3 loop is CASTETADTEAFF. The DNA for the CDR3 is TGTGCCAGCACCGAGACAGCCGACACTGAAGCTTTCTTT.

The chain combines TRBV27 with TRBJ2-1, with no clear D. This CDR3 spans 16 amino acids. V dropped 6 bases and J dropped 9 bases, with 24 bases sitting between them. Germline V gives CDR1 MNHEY, CDR2 SMNVEV (reference sequence). This CDR3 is CASSPQSARSVAEQFF. For the CDR3, the DNA is TGTGCCAGCAGCCCGCAGTCCGCTAGATCCGTTGCTGAGCAGTTCTTC.